The entry that follows covers one T cell receptor (beta chain) sequence. What it binds is not known. The sample originates from a study of T cell responses to AZD1222 COVID-19 vaccine. Findings of the study overall: White British ancestry dominated among donors, who included more females, and clonal diversity was possibly underestimated. Only five to seven AZD1222 recipients were seropositive at baseline. Unmutated variant regions reportedly attract nearly half of all spike-specific TCRs.

CDR1 is SGHNT and CDR2 is YYREEE in the germline V gene (reference sequence). The CDR3 contains 15 residues. With 1 base removed from V and 2 bases from J, the gap between germline ends came to 11 bases. Doses given second, at about 4 or about 12 weeks, were pooled. Using immunoSEQ multiplex PCR, the repertoire was profiled, and TCRdb retains in-frame clones only, with some absent. Of approximately 180,000 clones listed, approximately 90% are singletons. The V call is TRBV5-4, the J call TRBJ2-3; the D is unclear. The receptor's source is an adult who received the AZD1222 COVID-19 vaccine. Sequencing was performed on peripheral blood, taken 28 days after the second AZD1222 dose. CDR3 DNA: TGTGCCAGCAGCTTGCGGGCGGCGAACACAGATACGCAGTATTTT. Translation: CASSLRAANTDTQYF. The full variable domain, completed using reference TRBV5-4 and TRBJ2-3, is ETGVTQSPTHLIKTRGQQVTLRCSSQSGHNTVSWYQQALGQGPQFIFQYYREEENGRGNFPPRFSGLQFPNYSSELNVNALELDDSALYLCASSLRAANTDTQYFGPGTRLTVL.